The clone carrying this T cell receptor (beta chain) was seen only a few times. These data originate in a study of response to subunit inactivated influenza vaccine. In germline, CDR1 is SEHNR, CDR2 FQNEAQ (reference sequence). Trimming took 2 bases from V and 6 from J, leaving 19 bases between them. This CDR3 contains 17 residues. MiXCR, applied by TCRdb to the RT-PCR reads, yields one record per CDR3 protein. The sample has a few hundred thousand distinct CDR3 sequences; approximately 14% are singletons. The starting material was PBMCs from blood, obtained approximately 12 days after vaccination. The clonotype comes from a man in his forties or fifties who received an inactivated influenza vaccine. The V gene is TRBV7-9, the J gene TRBJ2-2; D might be TRBD2 (5 bases). Written as DNA, the CDR3 is TGTGCCAGCAGCTTAAGTCGAGGGCAGCTGTTACCCGGGGAGCTGTTTTTT. It encodes CASSLSRGQLLPGELFF.